Below, 21 T cell receptor beta chains from the same sample are listed, as sequenced in a study of PD-L1 blockade in urothelial cancer (dated by TCRdb to about 2017). The library was generated by the immunoSEQ multiplex PCR assay. TCRdb provides this immuneACCESS table in a form limited to in-frame rearrangements. Some clones are lacking; in checked studies, under half of them reflect an unresolved V gene, and why the rest are absent is not known. For this sample the table gives tens of thousands of clones, of which 90% were detected only once. Around 1.5% of the sample is in the top ten clones. Sample time point, as interpreted from the label and publication: pretreatment peripheral blood. Material: PBMCs, obtained around atezolizumab (anti-PD-L1) treatment. The receptors were gathered from a man in his 60s with urothelial cancer.

J is TRBJ1-1 and V is TRBV14; 8 bases align to TRBD1. The germline CDR1 and CDR2 sequences are SGHDN and FVKESK. The junction had 11 bases not matched to a gene; V was cut back by 5 bases and J by 6 bases. The CDR3 extends over 15 amino acids. This chain's CDR3 is CASSELRGLEAEAFF. The CDR3 nucleotides read TGTGCCAGCAGCGAACTCAGGGGGCTTGAGGCTGAAGCTTTCTTT. Full variable domain (rest looked up from reference TRBV14 and TRBJ1-1): EAGVTQFPSHSVIEKGQTVTLRCDPISGHDNLYWYRRVMGKEIKFLLHFVKESKQDESGMPNNRFLAERTGGTYSTLKVQPAELEDSGVYFCASSELRGLEAEAFFGQGTRLTVV.

This chain connects TRBV11-2 to TRBJ2-7; D gene ambiguous. The CDR3 has 13 amino acids. Trimming cost V 2 bases and J 3 bases, with 8 bases left between them. Germline V lookup: CDR1 SGHAT, CDR2 FQNNGV. CDR3 region: CASSLSSSYEQYF. The CDR3 region has the DNA TGTGCCAGCAGCTTATCATCCAGCTACGAGCAGTACTTC.

The genes are TRBV7-2 and TRBJ2-5; 11 bases match TRBD2. This CDR3 has 14 amino acids. V dropped 6 bases and J dropped 2; count of bases not matched to a gene: 2. The germline V gene has CDR1 SGHTA and CDR2 FQGNSA. The chain's CDR3 is CASSLAGGQETQYF. The CDR3 coding sequence is TGTGCCAGCAGTCTAGCGGGGGGACAAGAGACCCAGTACTTC.

The chain links TRBV5-8 to TRBJ2-7, with D hard to call. The ends were cut back, 1 base at V and 4 bases at J, with 6 bases in the middle. This CDR3 spans 12 amino acids. Germline CDR1 reads SGHTS; CDR2 reads YDEGEE. CDR3 coding DNA: TGTGCCAGCAGCTTGAGGAGATACGAGCAGTACTTC. It specifies CASSLRRYEQYF.

This sequence joins TRBV19 and TRBJ2-1; 8 positions agree with TRBD2. Per the germline V gene, CDR1 is LNHDA and CDR2 is SQIVND (reference sequence). V dropped 7 bases and J dropped 7; count of bases not matched to a gene: 15. The CDR3 has 16 residues. CDR3 region: CASTTVPGLDYNEQFF. CDR3 coding DNA: TGTGCCAGTACCACCGTACCGGGACTAGACTATAATGAGCAGTTCTTC.

The gene calls are TRBV19 and TRBJ2-3; 11 bases map to TRBD2. CDR3 length equals 15 residues. Trimming removed 2 bases from V and 6 bases from J; junction bases left unmatched: 4. Germline assignment: CDR1 LNHDA and CDR2 SQIVND (reference sequence). The CDR3 is CASSIIAGGADTQYF. The DNA for the CDR3 is TGTGCCAGTAGTATAATAGCGGGAGGGGCGGATACGCAGTATTTT.

This chain joins TRBV15 and TRBJ1-1; maybe TRBD1 (5 bases). There are 16 residues in the CDR3. The V gene's germline CDR1 is LNHNV and CDR2 YYDKDF (reference sequence). The germline V and J ends were trimmed by 0 bases and 4 bases, with 15 bases remaining between them. The CDR3 is CATSRDFGHSSTEAFF. In DNA, the CDR3 is TGTGCCACCAGCAGAGATTTCGGACACTCTAGCACTGAAGCTTTCTTT.

This clone has more than one count but fewer than ten. The chain combines TRBV5-1 with TRBJ2-1; TRBD1 agrees at 10 bases. This CDR3 has 15 amino acids. Trimming took 4 bases from V and 8 from J; bases not matched to a gene: 9. Germline V gives CDR1 SGHRS, CDR2 YFSETQ. This CDR3 is CASSQRQGASDEQFF. CDR3 DNA: TGCGCCAGCAGCCAAAGACAGGGGGCCTCGGATGAGCAGTTCTTC.

The chain recombines TRBV7-2 with TRBJ2-7; a weak D match, TRBD2 (5 bases). The V end lost 4 bases, the J end lost 3 bases, and 13 bases lay between the germline ends. Germline V lookup: CDR1 SGHTA, CDR2 FQGNSA. The CDR3 loop spans 14 amino acids. The CDR3 here is CASSSRTGNYEQYF. The CDR3 DNA follows: TGTGCCAGCAGCTCACGGACTGGGAACTACGAGCAGTACTTC.

The chain combines TRBV4-2 with TRBJ2-7; 11 bases are shared with TRBD2. The CDR3 extends over 15 amino acids. With 0 bases clipped from V and 3 bases from J, the junction kept 1 base outside the gene matches. CDR1 LGHNA and CDR2 YNFKEQ come from the germline V gene. The CDR3 here is CASSQDTSGSYEQYF. The DNA for the CDR3 is TGTGCCAGCAGCCAAGACACTAGCGGGAGCTACGAGCAGTACTTC.

The chain combines TRBV19 with TRBJ2-1; D possibly corresponds to TRBD2 (6 bases). Germline V CDR1 and CDR2: LNHDA, SQIVND (reference sequence). The CDR3 extends over 12 amino acids. V was cut by 10 bases and J by 8 bases, with 15 bases left in between. The CDR3 reads CATFPLADEQFF. In nucleotides, the CDR3 is TGTGCCACTTTTCCACTAGCAGATGAGCAGTTCTTC.

CDR3 DNA sequence: TGCACCAGCAGCCATTCAGGGGCCACTAATGAAAAACTGTTTTTT. Translation: CTSSHSGATNEKLFF. The chain couples TRBV1 to TRBJ1-4; TRBD1 is taken as the D call from the table, unchecked against the DNA. TRBV1 is reported as a pseudogene. This CDR3 has 15 amino acids.

V gene TRBV5-5 combines with J gene TRBJ1-2; TRBD1 is a possible D gene (5 bases). The CDR3 has 15 amino acids. V lost 6 bases and J lost 2, with 17 bases in between. The V gene's germline CDR1 is SGHKS and CDR2 YYEKEE (reference sequence). The chain's CDR3 is CASTLPGGANYGYTF. CDR3 coding DNA: TGTGCCAGCACGCTCCCAGGCGGGGCAAACTATGGCTACACCTTC.

The gene calls are TRBV5-1 and TRBJ2-5, with D possibly matching TRBD2 (6 bases). Trimming left V 4 bases short and J 5 bases short, with 12 bases between. The CDR3 has 13 residues. Germline assignment: CDR1 SGHRS and CDR2 YFSETQ. The DNA for the CDR3 is TGCGCCAGCAGCACCACTAGCTCGGAGACCCAGTACTTC. This codes for CASSTTSSETQYF.

The chain combines TRBV5-4 with TRBJ2-3, with TRBD2 matching over 13 bases. Trimming took 4 bases from V and 2 from J; bases not matched to a gene: 7. Per germline, CDR1 SGHNT and CDR2 YYREEE (reference sequence). The length of the CDR3 is 17 residues. The CDR3: CASSGGLAGSPTDTQYF. CDR3 bases: TGTGCCAGCAGCGGGGGACTAGCGGGATCGCCCACAGATACGCAGTATTTT.

J is TRBJ1-2 and V is TRBV27; 9 nucleotides line up with TRBD1. Trimming cost V 6 bases and J 7 bases; bases outside gene matches: 6. CDR3 length: 13 amino acids. CDR1 MNHEY and CDR2 SMNVEV come from the germline V gene (reference sequence). The CDR3 region is CASRPQGAGGYTF. CDR3 in DNA: TGTGCCAGCAGACCACAGGGGGCGGGTGGCTACACCTTC.

This rearrangement joins TRBV7-2 to TRBJ2-5; 10 bases align to TRBD2. Germline CDR1 is SGHTA and CDR2 is FQGNSA. V dropped 1 base and J dropped 7; count of bases not matched to a gene: 6. CDR3 size: 15 residues. The CDR3 sequence is CASSLVNSGRVTQYF. CDR3 coding DNA: TGTGCCAGCAGCTTAGTTAACAGCGGGAGGGTGACCCAGTACTTC.

The chain has TRBV6-5 and TRBJ2-5; 9 bases agree with TRBD2. V lost 2 bases, J lost 2 bases, and 6 bases stayed unmatched. Germline V lookup: CDR1 MNHEY, CDR2 SVGAGI. This CDR3 is 16 amino acids long. CDR3: CASSYDPSGEQETQYF. In DNA, the CDR3 is TGTGCCAGCAGTTACGACCCTAGCGGGGAACAAGAGACCCAGTACTTC.

The CDR3 sequence: CASSLVTGQGGEQYF. CDR3 DNA: TGTGCCAGCAGCTTAGTGACTGGCCAGGGGGGCGAGCAGTACTTC. The V call is TRBV7-2, the J call TRBJ2-7, with a possible D match to TRBD1 (7 bases). Trimming shortened V by 1 base and J by 6 bases, and 16 bases separated the two germline ends. Germline V lookup: CDR1 SGHTA, CDR2 FQGNSA. This CDR3 has 15 amino acids.

CDR3 loop: CASSARGTGGLETQYF. DNA of the CDR3: TGCGCCAGCAGCGCACGTGGGACGGGGGGCCTGGAGACCCAGTACTTC. The chain links TRBV5-1 to TRBJ2-5, with a tentative D call TRBD2 (7 bases). V lost 4 bases and J lost 5, with 21 bases in between. Per germline, CDR1 SGHRS and CDR2 YFSETQ. This CDR3 region has 16 residues.

This clone was counted a single time. CDR3 nucleotides: TGTGCCAGCAGGCCGTCAGGGTCCGGCAATCAGCCCCAGCATTTT. The encoded protein is CASRPSGSGNQPQHF. The rearrangement links TRBV28 to TRBJ1-5; D may be TRBD1 (5 bases). The V end was cut by 6 bases, the J end by 2 bases, with 14 bases between. The CDR3 runs 15 residues. CDR1 and CDR2 from the germline V gene are MDHEN and SYDVKM.